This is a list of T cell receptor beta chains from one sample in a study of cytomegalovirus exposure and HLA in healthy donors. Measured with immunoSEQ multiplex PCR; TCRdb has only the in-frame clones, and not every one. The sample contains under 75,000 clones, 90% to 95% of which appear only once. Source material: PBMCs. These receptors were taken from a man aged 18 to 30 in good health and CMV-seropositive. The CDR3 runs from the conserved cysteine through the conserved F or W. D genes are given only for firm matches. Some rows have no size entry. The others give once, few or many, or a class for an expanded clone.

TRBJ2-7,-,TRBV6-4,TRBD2,CASKAGAEQYF,TGTGCCAGCAAGGCGGGAGCCGAGCAGTACTTC
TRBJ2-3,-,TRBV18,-,CASSPRDTVGTDTQYF,TGTGCCAGCTCACCCCGGGACACCGTGGGCACAGATACGCAGTATTTT
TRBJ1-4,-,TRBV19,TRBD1,CASSIATGGNEKLFF,TGTGCCAGTAGTATTGCGACAGGGGGTAATGAAAAACTGTTTTTT
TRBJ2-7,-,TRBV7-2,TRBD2,CASSRTSGSHEQYF,TGTGCCAGCAGTCGTACTAGCGGGAGCCACGAGCAGTACTTC
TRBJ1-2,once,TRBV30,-,CAWSVGTAFGGYTF,TGTGCCTGGAGTGTAGGCACAGCTTTTGGGGGCTACACCTTC
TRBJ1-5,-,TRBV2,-,CASSEAGRNQPQHF,TGTGCCAGCAGTGAAGCGGGCAGAAATCAGCCCCAGCATTTT
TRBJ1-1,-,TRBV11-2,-,CASSYGTANTEAFF,TGTGCCAGCAGCTACGGGACTGCGAACACTGAAGCTTTCTTT
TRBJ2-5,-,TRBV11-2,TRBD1,CASSPTGGRETQYF,TGTGCCAGCAGCCCGACAGGGGGCAGGGAGACCCAGTACTTC
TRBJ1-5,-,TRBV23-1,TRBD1,CASESTSVPGQGDYSNQPQHF,TGCGCCAGCGAGTCCACCTCAGTCCCGGGACAGGGGGATTATAGCAATCAGCCCCAGCATTTT
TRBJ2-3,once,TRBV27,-,CASSFSVGTDTQYF,TGTGCCAGCAGTTTTAGCGTCGGCACAGATACGCAGTATTTT
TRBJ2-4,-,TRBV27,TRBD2,CASSLSKLEGLAGGPKGAKNIQYF,TGTGCCAGCAGTTTATCGAAGCTAGAGGGCCTAGCGGGAGGGCCCAAGGGAGCCAAAAACATTCAGTACTTC
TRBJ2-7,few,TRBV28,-,CASSFHEALRHEQYF,TGTGCCAGCAGTTTCCACGAGGCCCTGAGGCACGAGCAGTACTTC
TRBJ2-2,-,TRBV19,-,CASSIYLANTGELFF,TGTGCCAGTAGTATCTATCTAGCGAACACCGGGGAGCTGTTTTTT
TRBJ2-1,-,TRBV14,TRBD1,CASSQTLDRVENEQFF,TGTGCCAGCAGCCAGACATTGGACAGGGTCGAGAATGAGCAGTTCTTC
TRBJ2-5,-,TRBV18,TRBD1,CASSPHPDREETQYF,TGTGCCAGCTCACCACACCCGGACAGGGAAGAGACCCAGTACTTC
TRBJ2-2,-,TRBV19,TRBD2,CASSFVAGAGGELFF,TGTGCCAGTAGTTTCGTAGCGGGAGCGGGCGGGGAGCTGTTTTTT
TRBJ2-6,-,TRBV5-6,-,CASSPSTGSGANVLTF,TGTGCCAGCAGTCCAAGTACAGGGTCTGGGGCCAACGTCCTGACTTTC